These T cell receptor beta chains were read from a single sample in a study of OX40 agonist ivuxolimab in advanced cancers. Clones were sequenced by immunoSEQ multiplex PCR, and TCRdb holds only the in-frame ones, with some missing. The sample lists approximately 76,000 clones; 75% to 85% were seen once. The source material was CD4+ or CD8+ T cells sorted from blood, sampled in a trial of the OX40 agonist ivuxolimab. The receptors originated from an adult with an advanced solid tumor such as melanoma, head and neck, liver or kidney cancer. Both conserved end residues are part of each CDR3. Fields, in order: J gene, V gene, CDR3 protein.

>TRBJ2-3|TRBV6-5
CASSQRGGRADTQYF
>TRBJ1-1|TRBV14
CASSLRTGASEAFF
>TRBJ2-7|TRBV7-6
CASSLGSAGISYEQYF
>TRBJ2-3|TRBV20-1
CSAGLGDTQYF
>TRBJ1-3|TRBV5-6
CASSFQGAAGNTIYF
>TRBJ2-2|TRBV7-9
CAGGGAYTGELFF
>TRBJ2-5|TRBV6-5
CASSLRDFERETQYF
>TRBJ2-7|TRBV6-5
CASTPAGSSYEQYF
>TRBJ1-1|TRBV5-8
CASSLAWDSGMNTEAFF
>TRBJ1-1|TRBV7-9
CASSLTGQGFSEAFF
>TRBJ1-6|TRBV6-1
CASSGFGRGWNSPLHF
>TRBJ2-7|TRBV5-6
CASSLASTAEQYF
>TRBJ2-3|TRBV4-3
CASSQAAHSRADTQYF
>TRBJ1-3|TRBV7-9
CASSLRDGNTIYF
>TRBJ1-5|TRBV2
CASSEVGRDQPQHF
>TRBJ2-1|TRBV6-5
CASSYVGSSYNEQFF
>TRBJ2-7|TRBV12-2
CASRPWSEHYYYEQYF
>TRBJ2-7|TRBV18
CASSPLQGSYEQYF
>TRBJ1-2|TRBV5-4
CASSSWTEALSYGYTF
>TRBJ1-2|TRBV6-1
CASRQGGNYGYTF
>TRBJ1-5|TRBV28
CASSSQGRQHF
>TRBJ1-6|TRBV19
CASSEAISPLHF
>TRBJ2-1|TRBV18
CASSPPGTGLNEQFF
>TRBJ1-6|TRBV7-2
CASSLRRSLGNSPLHF
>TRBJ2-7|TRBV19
CASSPLTGPYEQYF
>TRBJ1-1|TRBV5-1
CASSNRQGGTEAFF
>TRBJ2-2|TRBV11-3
CASSLEGSVGGPNTGELFF
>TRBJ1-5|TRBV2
CASSARGRSSNQPQHF
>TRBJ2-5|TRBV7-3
CASSSSYQETQYF
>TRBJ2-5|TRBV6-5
CASSPTTSGQETQYF
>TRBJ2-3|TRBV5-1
CASREGPSTDTQYF
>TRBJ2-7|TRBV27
CASSLQGVSYEQYF
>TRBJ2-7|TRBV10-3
CAISDAGGTYEQYF
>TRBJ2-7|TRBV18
CASSRGQDDHEQYF
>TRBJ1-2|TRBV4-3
CASSQDPNQGYGYTF
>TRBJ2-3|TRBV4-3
CASSQDWRQSTDTQYF
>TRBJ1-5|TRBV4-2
CASSQTSGNQPQHF
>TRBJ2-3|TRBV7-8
CASSSGSSGADTQYF
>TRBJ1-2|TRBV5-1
CASSLALTGRDGYTF
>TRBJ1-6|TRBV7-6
CASSDRNGPNSPLHF
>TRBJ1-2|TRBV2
CASSSDTYGYTF
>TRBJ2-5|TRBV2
CASSQGLAGGQETQYF
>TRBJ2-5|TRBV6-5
CASSKRGGGQETQYF
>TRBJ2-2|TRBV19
CASSRQGGGTGELFF
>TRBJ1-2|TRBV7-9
CASSLAEGARGYTF
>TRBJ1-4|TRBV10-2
CASSDVISTNEKLFF
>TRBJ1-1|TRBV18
CASSPPETVNTEAFF
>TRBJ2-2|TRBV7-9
CASSLSAGGPTGELFF
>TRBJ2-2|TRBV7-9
CASSLGANTGELFF
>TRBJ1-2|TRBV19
CASSIARGGTDYYGYTF
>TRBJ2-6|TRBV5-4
CASSLALVVSGANVLTF
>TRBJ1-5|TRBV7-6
CASSPGRGAQHF
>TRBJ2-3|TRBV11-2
CASSRYTDTQYF
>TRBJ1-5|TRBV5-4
CASSTGTGGNQPQHF
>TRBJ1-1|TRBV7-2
CASSLFTAGDTEAFF
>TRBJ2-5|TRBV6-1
CASSGRGREETQYF